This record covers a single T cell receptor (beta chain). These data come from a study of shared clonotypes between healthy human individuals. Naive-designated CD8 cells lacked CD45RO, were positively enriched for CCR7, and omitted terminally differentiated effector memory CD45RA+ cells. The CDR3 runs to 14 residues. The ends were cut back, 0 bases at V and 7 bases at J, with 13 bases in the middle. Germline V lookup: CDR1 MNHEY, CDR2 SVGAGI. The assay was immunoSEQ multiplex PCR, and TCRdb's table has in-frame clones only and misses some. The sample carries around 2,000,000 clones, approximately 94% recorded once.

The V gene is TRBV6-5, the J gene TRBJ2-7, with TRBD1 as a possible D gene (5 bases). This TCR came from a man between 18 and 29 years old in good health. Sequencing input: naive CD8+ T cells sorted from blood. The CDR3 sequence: CASSYSFRAKEQYF. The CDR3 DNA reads TGTGCCAGCAGTTACTCGTTCAGGGCGAAAGAGCAGTACTTC.